This T cell receptor (beta chain) was identified during a study of blood T cell repertoires in COVID-19. Background on the study: Both acute and convalescent COVID-19 samples were obtained from the United States, Italy and Spain.

Profiling relied on immunoSEQ multiplex PCR, and the TCRdb table lists in-frame clones only, not all of them. The sample lists roughly 100,000 clones, about 91% seen once, with around 5% in the top ten. This clone was seen a handful of times. The germline gives CDR1 SGHTA, CDR2 FQGNSA. The CDR3 consists of 14 residues. With V trimmed by 1 base and J by 6 bases, 3 bases remained unmatched. V and J are TRBV7-2 and TRBJ2-1, with 7 bases lining up with TRBD2. Sequencing was performed on peripheral blood. The receptor's source is a woman at least 80 years old with active COVID-19. CDR3 in DNA: TGTGCCAGCAGCTTAGTCGGGAGGACCAATGAGCAGTTCTTC. The encoded protein is CASSLVGRTNEQFF.